Below are 13 T cell receptor beta chains sequenced from a single sample in a study of shared clonotypes between healthy human individuals. Generated by immunoSEQ multiplex PCR, the TCRdb table keeps only in-frame clones and is missing some. This table holds more than 2,000,000 clones, approximately 94% found once. Sequenced: naive CD4+ T cells sorted from blood. Subset reported: CD45RA+ positively selected. These receptors were collected from a young man in good health.

V and J are TRBV5-4 and TRBJ1-1; tentatively, D is TRBD1 (5 bases). The length of the CDR3 is 16 residues. V was shortened by 6 bases and J by 0 bases, with 18 bases between the two germline ends. The germline CDR1 and CDR2 sequences are SGHNT and YYREEE (reference sequence). CDR3 amino acids: CASNPPSGGMNTEAFF. The CDR3 DNA sequence: TGTGCCAGCAACCCACCGTCGGGGGGGATGAACACTGAAGCTTTCTTT. Based on the CDR3 plus reference TRBV5-4 and TRBJ1-1, the full variable domain is ETGVTQSPTHLIKTRGQQVTLRCSSQSGHNTVSWYQQALGQGPQFIFQYYREEENGRGNFPPRFSGLQFPNYSSELNVNALELDDSALYLCASNPPSGGMNTEAFFGQGTRLTVV.

The chain recombines TRBV11-2 with TRBJ2-4; possible D gene TRBD1, 6 bases. V shed 0 bases and J shed 6 bases, with 21 bases lying between them. Germline lookup yields CDR1 SGHAT and CDR2 FQNNGV. The CDR3 totals 18 residues. The CDR3 here is CASSLEGFGAGARNIQYF. Here the CDR3 DNA reads TGTGCCAGCAGCTTAGAAGGGTTTGGGGCAGGGGCGAGAAACATTCAGTACTTC.

The V gene is TRBV27, the J gene TRBJ2-1; possibly TRBD1 or TRBD2 for D (5 bases each). Germline values: CDR1 MNHEY, CDR2 SMNVEV (reference sequence). Trimming pared 7 bases from V and 8 bases from J, leaving 21 bases between. This CDR3 comprises 15 residues. CDR3 coding DNA: TGTGCCAGCAAAACCGGGACCCTATTATACGATGAGCAGTTCTTC. Its translation is CASKTGTLLYDEQFF.

This CDR3 reads CASSSNREIFYTF. CDR3 DNA sequence: TGTGCCAGCTCATCTAACCGGGAAATCTTCTACACCTTC. The rearrangement joins TRBV18 to TRBJ1-2; no reliable D call. V was trimmed by 5 bases and J by 10 bases, leaving 17 bases between them. The CDR3 sequence is 13 residues long. CDR1 KGHSH and CDR2 LQKENI come from the germline V gene.

The J gene is TRBJ2-7, the V gene TRBV6-5, with TRBD1 matching 9 bases. The CDR3 loop spans 13 amino acids. V was pared by 6 bases and J by 7 bases, with 7 bases of the junction left unmatched. Germline V gene data show CDR1 as MNHEY and CDR2 as SVGAGI. CDR3 sequence reads: CASRPGQGREQYF. CDR3 coding DNA: TGTGCCAGCAGGCCGGGACAGGGTAGGGAGCAGTACTTC.

The chain joins TRBV28 to TRBJ2-5; D possibly corresponds to TRBD1 (6 bases). The CDR3 has 13 amino acids. Germline values: CDR1 MDHEN, CDR2 SYDVKM. Trimming removed 6 bases from V and 1 base from J, with 9 bases in between. In nucleotides, the CDR3 is TGTGCCAGCAGGGACAGATTCCAAGAGACCCAGTACTTC. Translated, it gives CASRDRFQETQYF.

This chain links TRBV9 with TRBJ2-7; TRBD1 agrees at 9 bases. Trimming took 4 bases from V and 6 from J; bases not matched to a gene: 8. Germline CDR1 is SGDLS and CDR2 is YYNGEE. The CDR3 spans 14 residues. This CDR3 reads CASSTGTGIGEQYF. CDR3 nucleotide sequence: TGTGCCAGCAGCACCGGGACAGGGATAGGCGAGCAGTACTTC.

The V and J genes are TRBV5-5 and TRBJ1-1; a weak D match, TRBD1 (5 bases). The CDR3 has 14 amino acids. From germline, CDR1 is SGHKS and CDR2 YYEKEE (reference sequence). V gave up 4 bases and J gave up 5 bases, with 15 bases separating them. CDR3 nucleotide sequence: TGTGCCAGCAGCCTAGGGACCGGGAGGACTGAAGCTTTCTTT. Protein: CASSLGTGRTEAFF.

The chain is built from TRBV5-6 and TRBJ1-5, with a weak D call TRBD1 (5 bases). The CDR3 length is 13 residues. Germline V CDR1 and CDR2: SGHDT, YYEEEE. V was shortened by 0 bases and J by 9 bases, with 10 bases between the two germline ends. The DNA of the CDR3 is TGTGCCAGCAGCTTGGGACAGTCTGGGCCCCAGCATTTT. Translated: CASSLGQSGPQHF.

J is TRBJ1-2 and V is TRBV10-2, with 8 nucleotides matching TRBD1. This CDR3 contains 18 residues. V shed 3 bases, J shed 3 bases, and the junction held 15 bases outside the gene matches. In germline, CDR1 is WSHSY, CDR2 SAAADI. The CDR3 here is CASSDEGGRGLHDYGYTF. In DNA form, the CDR3 reads TGCGCCAGCAGTGATGAGGGTGGCAGGGGGCTGCACGACTATGGCTACACCTTC.

Remarks on this clone: The sample has other DNA sequences that encode this CDR3 too. This rearrangement joins TRBV5-1 to TRBJ2-7; D unclear. CDR1 SGHRS and CDR2 YFSETQ come from the germline V gene. V was pared by 0 bases and J by 3 bases, with 7 bases between. The CDR3 has 13 amino acids. CDR3 protein: CASSLDTLYEQYF. CDR3 sequence (DNA): TGCGCCAGCAGCTTGGACACACTCTACGAGCAGTACTTC.

Concerning this clone: The same CDR3 also results from other DNA sequences found in this sample. CDR3 sequence reads: CASSPGTVQETQYF. Written as DNA, the CDR3 is TGTGCCAGCAGTCCCGGGACCGTTCAAGAGACCCAGTACTTC. The genes are TRBV6-5 and TRBJ2-5; D is possibly TRBD1 or TRBD2 (5 bases each). In germline, CDR1 is MNHEY, CDR2 SVGAGI. The CDR3 is 14 amino acids. Trimming took 5 bases from V and 2 from J, leaving 12 bases between them.

The chain couples TRBV15 to TRBJ2-1; 8 bases match TRBD1. CDR3 length: 15 residues. Trimming took 2 bases from V and 6 from J; bases not matched to a gene: 6. CDR1 is LNHNV and CDR2 is YYDKDF in the germline V gene (reference sequence). CDR3 protein: CATSRLQGVGNEQFF. Written as DNA, the CDR3 is TGTGCCACCAGCAGATTACAGGGGGTAGGCAATGAGCAGTTCTTC. The entire variable domain, with the rest obtained from reference TRBV15 and TRBJ2-1, is as follows: DAMVIQNPRYQVTQFGKPVTLSCSQTLNHNVMYWYQQKSSQAPKLLFHYYDKDFNNEADTPDNFQSRRPNTSFCFLDIRSPGLGDTAMYLCATSRLQGVGNEQFFGPGTRLTVL.